Listed here is a single T cell receptor beta chain. Authors' processing steps: Estimation of nucleated cell counts was performed using reference gene primer amplification. Profiled with immunoSEQ multiplex PCR; TCRdb holds only in-frame clones, not every one. The DNA was the basis for D and trimming; V, J and clone size are from that table. Of around 94,000 clones in the sample, more than 85% were seen once. The data were taken from a study of blood T cell repertoires in COVID-19. The wider study: Acute and convalescent COVID-19 specimens originated in the United States, Italy and Spain. Sample material is recorded as cDNA or gDNA derived from T cells, B-cell-depleted T cells, or PBMCs.

V dropped 5 bases and J dropped 7; count of bases not matched to a gene: 2. This CDR3 has 12 amino acids. Germline loops: CDR1 MNHEY, CDR2 SMNVEV (reference sequence). Material: peripheral blood. The chain has TRBV27 and TRBJ1-2; 9 bases align to TRBD1. The sequence derives from a young man with acute or convalescent COVID-19. CDR3 sequence (DNA): TGTGCCAGCAGTCCGACAGGGGGTGGCTACACCTTC. Its protein product is CASSPTGGGYTF.